The source of this T cell receptor beta chain is a study of monozygotic twins with inflammatory bowel disease. UMIs that had a 6-nucleotide sample barcode were put in using template switching. For each CDR3 protein, TCRdb gives one entry from its re-call of the 5' RACE reads, without DNA. The sample totals 200,000 to 250,000 distinct CDR3 sequences. Worth noting for this clonotype: Its antigen is as yet unknown.

The study's findings and limits: Support for any single strong IBD-associated signal or clonotype was not found. Varied immunosuppressive treatments among patients may have increased repertoire variability.

The source is a human donor with ulcerative colitis or Crohn's disease, or a healthy co-twin of an affected twin (not recorded which). Material for sequencing was blood.

The CDR3 sequence is CASSYSSGSGYTF. The V call is TRBV6-5, the J call TRBJ1-2; TCRdb indicates TRBD1, and absent DNA this call remains unverified. Looked up from germline, CDR1 is MNHEY and CDR2 is SVGAGI. CDR3 length: 13 amino acids.